This TCR beta chain came from a study of vaccination effects on CD4 cells after COVID-19. Study information: After the second dose, samples were taken at median day 72. Study conclusions and caveats: Mainly new clones induced by vaccination were found among post-vaccine spike-reactive clones in convalescents. Marked contraction was observed in infection-induced and vaccine-induced clones late after vaccination.

Trimming shortened V by 0 bases and J by 4 bases, and 6 bases separated the two germline ends. This CDR3 is built from 13 residues. Remarks on this clone: What it recognizes is unknown.

Antigen-specific CD4+ T cells expanded by the ViraFEST assay with viral peptide pools were then sequenced. After roughly ten days in culture, the CD4+ T cells were isolated. Between March and December 2020, the person had a SARS-CoV-2 infection that PCR confirmed. Each participant received a vaccine that was either BNT162b2 or mRNA-1273, given as two doses. With 8.5 to 10 ug/ml peptides and around 9.9 IU/ml IL-2, around 2.1 million PBMC per well were cultured. Clones were read by immunoSEQ multiplex PCR, and TCRdb kept only the in-frame ones, dropping some. Of 13,000 or so clones in the sample, around 67% were seen once.

The sequence came from a human donor who had a prior SARS-CoV-2 infection. This chain links TRBV12-3 or TRBV12-4 with TRBJ1-2; possibly TRBD1 for D (6 bases). This specimen was CD4+ T cells from PBMCs cultured with HCoV-NL63 spike peptides, taken after COVID-19 vaccination. The CDR3 DNA follows: TGTGCCAGCAGTTTAGCCAGGGGCTATGGCTACACCTTC. Protein: CASSLARGYGYTF.